Following are 31 T cell receptor beta chains from one sample sequenced in a study of T cell repertoires in cytomegalovirus infection. Antigens for these TCRs are unknown. TCRdb ran MiXCR on the reads and lists one entry per CDR3 protein. The table lists roughly 860,000 distinct CDR3 sequences, around a third of them singletons. The material was cultured CD8+ T cells from PBMCs, obtained from culture after CMV antigen stimulation. Source of these receptors: a human donor in good health (CMV status not recorded). Some clones in this sample may be carry-over from other donors' samples.

A few counts support this clonotype. The chain uses TRBV10-3 and TRBJ1-2, with a possible D match to TRBD1 (6 bases). V was clipped by 7 bases and J by 5 bases, with 29 bases between them. CDR1 is ENHRY and CDR2 is SYGVKD in the germline V gene. The CDR3 spans 18 residues. This CDR3 reads CAINQKIRDKGKEYGYTF. The CDR3 region has the DNA TGTGCCATCAACCAAAAAATCCGGGACAAGGGCAAGGAGTATGGCTACACCTTC.

The table lists this clonotype with a few counts. V and J are TRBV6-2 or TRBV6-3 and TRBJ1-5, with a tentative D call TRBD1 (6 bases). The CDR3 runs 13 residues. V was shortened by 6 bases and J by 7 bases, with 13 bases between the two germline ends. The germline CDR1 and CDR2 sequences are MNHEY and SVGEGT. The CDR3 loop is CASRFRGQQPQHF. For the CDR3, the DNA is TGTGCCAGCAGGTTCCGGGGGCAACAGCCCCAGCATTTT.

The V gene is TRBV20-1, the J gene TRBJ1-2; D unclear. Per germline, CDR1 DFQATT and CDR2 SNEGSKA (reference sequence). This CDR3 is built from 13 residues. The ends were cut back, 7 bases at V and 8 bases at J, with 20 bases in the middle. CDR3 bases: TGCAGTGACCCCCGAGTTCCCCCCAGCGGCTACACCTTC. The encoded protein is CSDPRVPPSGYTF.

The chain employs TRBV6-6 and TRBJ1-6; D may be TRBD1 (5 bases). V lost 7 bases, J lost 7 bases, and 23 bases lay in between. Germline values: CDR1 MNHNY, CDR2 SVGAGI (reference sequence). The CDR3 has 17 amino acids. CDR3 bases: TGTGCCAGCACCTCAGGCGGGGGTCCCAGAAGGAATTCACCCCTCCACTTT. Encoded protein: CASTSGGGPRRNSPLHF.

The table lists this clonotype with a few counts. This sequence joins TRBV6-2 or TRBV6-3 and TRBJ2-7; 8 nucleotides agree with TRBD1. The V segment lost 0 bases and the J segment 6 bases; nucleotides outside the gene matches: 10. Germline CDR1 MNHEY, CDR2 SVGEGT. The CDR3 has 16 residues. The CDR3 bases are TGTGCCAGCAGTTACTCCGGGACAGGTATAAGGAGCGAGCAGTACGTC. Translating gives CASSYSGTGIRSEQYV.

The V and J genes are TRBV4-1 and TRBJ1-1, with D unclear. This CDR3 has 15 amino acids. Germline CDR1 MGHRA, CDR2 YSYEKL. The V end lost 1 base, the J end lost 1 base, and 10 bases lay between the germline ends. The CDR3 DNA sequence: TGCGCCAGCAGCCAAGGGCACTTAGAGAACACTGAAGCTTTCTTT. Protein: CASSQGHLENTEAFF.

This clonotype was counted only a few times. V and J are TRBV20-1 and TRBJ2-7, with 7 nucleotides matching TRBD2. Looked up from germline, CDR1 is DFQATT and CDR2 is SNEGSKA (reference sequence). CDR3 length equals 13 residues. V lost 2 bases, J lost 1 base, and 2 bases stayed unmatched. The CDR3 DNA reads as TGCAGTGCTAGATGGGGGGGTTCCTACGAGCAGTACTTC. Its translation is CSARWGGSYEQYF.

The chain uses TRBV10-2 and TRBJ1-1; no clear D. This CDR3 spans 13 amino acids. The ends were cut back, 7 bases at V and 4 bases at J, with 13 bases in the middle. Germline V gives CDR1 WSHSY, CDR2 SAAADI. This CDR3 reads CASKGNSGTEAFF. The CDR3 nucleotides read TGCGCCAGCAAGGGCAACAGCGGCACTGAAGCTTTCTTT.

The chain has TRBV5-1 and TRBJ2-7, with 9 positions matching TRBD1. This CDR3 is 15 amino acids long. V lost 0 bases and J lost 3; bases outside the gene matches: 4. Germline V CDR1 and CDR2: SGHRS, YFSETQ. The CDR3 protein is CASSLGPGQGYEQYV. Written as DNA, the CDR3 is TGCGCCAGCAGCTTGGGACCGGGACAGGGCTACGAGCAGTACGTC.

This rearrangement joins TRBV27 to TRBJ1-1, with 9 bases fitting TRBD1. Germline CDR1 is MNHEY and CDR2 is SMNVEV (reference sequence). Losses at the gene ends were 6 bases for V and 11 bases for J; bases not matched to a gene: 10. The CDR3 loop spans 13 amino acids. CDR3 region: CASSTGTGYRAFF. The CDR3 nucleotides read TGTGCCAGCAGCACCGGGACAGGGTATCGGGCTTTCTTT.

This clonotype was seen ten or more times. The chain couples TRBV7-2 to TRBJ1-1; D ambiguous. The CDR3 is made up of 12 amino acids. The ends were cut back, 4 bases at V and 1 base at J, with 4 bases in the middle. Germline assignment: CDR1 SGHTA and CDR2 FQGNSA. The CDR3 is CASSWTNTEAFF. CDR3 coding DNA: TGTGCCAGCAGCTGGACGAACACTGAAGCTTTCTTT.

Ten or more counts support this clonotype. The chain employs TRBV7-8 and TRBJ1-1, with TRBD1 as a possible D gene (5 bases). The V gene lost 3 bases and the J gene lost 6 bases, with 17 bases spanning the gap. This CDR3 is built from 15 residues. The V gene's germline CDR1 is SGHVS and CDR2 FQNEAQ. CDR3 bases: TGTGCCAGCAGCTTCCCGGGACCGGGAGTTTCTGAAGCTTTCTTT. This gives the protein CASSFPGPGVSEAFF.

Many counts were recorded for this clonotype. This chain links TRBV6-1 with TRBJ1-1; 9 nucleotides line up with TRBD1. J gave up 1 base and V 7 bases, and 1 base lay outside the gene matches. The CDR3 has 13 amino acids. Germline-derived CDR1 and CDR2 are MNHNS and SASEGT. Written as DNA, the CDR3 is TGTGCCAGCAAGGACAGGGGGAACACTGAAGCTTTCTTT. Protein: CASKDRGNTEAFF.

This clonotype was counted a few times. This chain joins TRBV7-9 and TRBJ1-6; D is unclear. Germline values: CDR1 SEHNR, CDR2 FQNEAQ (reference sequence). This CDR3 spans 16 amino acids. The V end lost 7 bases, the J end lost 5 bases, and 18 bases lay between the germline ends. Here the CDR3 DNA reads TGTGCCAGCACCCCAGTGCGGGAAGGGAATAATTCACCCCTCCACTTT. Its protein product is CASTPVREGNNSPLHF. Full variable domain (missing parts from reference TRBV7-9 and TRBJ1-6): DTGVSQNPRHKITKRGQNVTFRCDPISEHNRLYWYRQTLGQGPEFLTYFQNEAQLEKSRLLSDRFSAERPKGSFSTLEIQRTEQGDSAMYLCASTPVREGNNSPLHFGNGTRLTVT.

This chain connects TRBV12-3 or TRBV12-4 to TRBJ2-5; D is unclear. The CDR3 runs 14 residues. Trimming removed 5 bases at V and 0 bases at J, with 10 bases between. CDR3 sequence (DNA): TGTGCCAGCAGTCTGGTGTTATACCAAGAGACCCAGTACTTC. This codes for CASSLVLYQETQYF.

The sample holds a few counts of this clonotype. The rearrangement joins TRBV6-6 to TRBJ2-5; TRBD2 matches 11 bases. V shed 0 bases, J shed 0 bases, and the junction held 6 bases outside the gene matches. CDR1 MNHNY and CDR2 SVGAGI come from the germline V gene (reference sequence). The CDR3 covers 18 residues. CDR3 in amino acids: CASSYSRLAGIYQETQYF. Here the CDR3 DNA reads TGTGCCAGCAGTTACTCTAGACTAGCGGGGATATACCAAGAGACCCAGTACTTC.

This clonotype was counted ten times or more. The V and J genes are TRBV7-2 and TRBJ1-4, with D unclear. The germline V and J ends were trimmed by 1 base and 0 bases, with 12 bases remaining between them. The CDR3 sequence is 17 residues long. The V gene's germline CDR1 is SGHTA and CDR2 FQGNSA. For the CDR3, the DNA is TGTGCCAGCAGCTTAGGGGTGACACCCCCAACTAATGAAAAACTGTTTTTT. It is translated as CASSLGVTPPTNEKLFF.

The chain joins TRBV6-5 to TRBJ1-1; D not certain. V lost 2 bases to trimming and J lost 0 bases, with 4 bases between them. This CDR3 region has 13 residues. Germline V gene lookup returns CDR1 MNHEY and CDR2 SVGAGI. The CDR3 loop reads CASSYVLNTEAFF. For the CDR3, the DNA is TGTGCCAGCAGTTACGTCTTGAACACTGAAGCTTTCTTT.

The CDR3 loop reads CASRPFREMAEAFF. In DNA form, the CDR3 reads TGTGCCAGTAGACCCTTTAGGGAAATGGCTGAAGCTTTCTTT. V and J are TRBV19 and TRBJ1-1; D unclear. The CDR3 is 14 amino acids. Germline V gene lookup returns CDR1 LNHDA and CDR2 SQIVND (reference sequence). The V end was cut by 6 bases, the J end by 6 bases, with 17 bases between. The full variable domain, with the rest looked up from reference TRBV19 and TRBJ1-1, is DGGITQSPKYLFRKEGQNVTLSCEQNLNHDAMYWYRQDPGQGLRLIYYSQIVNDFQKGDIAEGYSVSREKKESFPLTVTSAQKNPTAFYLCASRPFREMAEAFFGQGTRLTVV.

A few counts support this clonotype. The V and J genes are TRBV15 and TRBJ2-2, with 15 bases fitting TRBD2. The length of the CDR3 is 20 residues. Germline loops: CDR1 LNHNV, CDR2 YYDKDF (reference sequence). The V gene end was trimmed by 0 bases and the J gene end by 0 bases; junction bases not matched to a gene: 5. Here the CDR3 reads CATSRDQGLAGGTNTGELFF. In nucleotides, the CDR3 is TGTGCCACCAGCAGAGATCAAGGACTAGCGGGGGGGACGAACACCGGGGAGCTGTTTTTT.

The CDR3 DNA follows: TGTGCCAGCAGTTTCTCTGACCCCGGGACGCAGTATTTT. Its translation is CASSFSDPGTQYF. The chain combines TRBV27 with TRBJ2-3, with unresolved D. Trimming removed 3 bases at V and 9 bases at J, with 13 bases between. CDR1 and CDR2 (germline): MNHEY, SMNVEV (reference sequence). The CDR3 contains 13 residues.

The V call is TRBV6-2 or TRBV6-3, the J call TRBJ1-2, with D perhaps TRBD1 (5 bases). Germline lookup yields CDR1 MNHEY and CDR2 SVGEGT. Between the trimmed V and J ends, which lost 6 bases and 4 bases, there was a span of 18 bases. This CDR3 contains 15 residues. The CDR3 protein is CASRSGPLVVYGYTF. For the CDR3, the DNA is TGTGCCAGCAGATCGGGACCCCTCGTAGTCTATGGCTACACCTTC.

In this sample, this clonotype turned up many times. V usage is TRBV6-6 and J usage is TRBJ2-7; 9 bases agree with TRBD2. The CDR3 runs to 15 residues. V was clipped by 6 bases and J by 0 bases; unmatched bases: 6. Germline V lookup: CDR1 MNHNY, CDR2 SVGAGI (reference sequence). CDR3 coding DNA: TGTGCCAGCAGCCACTTAGCGGGGGTCTCCTACGAGCAGTACGTC. It codes for CASSHLAGVSYEQYV.

This clonotype was seen a handful of times. The chain has TRBV27 and TRBJ2-7; TRBD2 aligns across 11 bases. This CDR3 contains 15 residues. Per the germline V gene, CDR1 is MNHEY and CDR2 is SMNVEV (reference sequence). Trimming took 5 bases from V and 4 from J; bases not matched to a gene: 7. For the CDR3, the DNA is TGTGCCAGCAGTCTAAGGGGACTAGCGGAGTACGAGCAGTACTTC. Its protein is CASSLRGLAEYEQYF.

The rearrangement links TRBV19 to TRBJ2-7; a weak D match, TRBD1 (6 bases). Germline V gene data show CDR1 as LNHDA and CDR2 as SQIVND (reference sequence). The CDR3 totals 13 residues. Trimming removed 5 bases at V and 3 bases at J, with 11 bases between. The CDR3 nucleotides are TGTGCCAGTAGTGCTGTAGGGGGCTACGAGCAGTACTTC. Its translation: CASSAVGGYEQYF.

This clonotype was counted at least ten times. The chain carries TRBV20-1 and TRBJ2-1; TRBD1 aligns across 8 bases. V was clipped by 3 bases and J by 15 bases; unmatched bases: 10. The CDR3 loop spans 12 amino acids. The germline CDR1 and CDR2 sequences are DFQATT and SNEGSKA (reference sequence). CDR3 DNA sequence: TGCAGTGCTAGCGCAGGGGGCGCAGAAAGGTTCTTC. This translates into CSASAGGAERFF.

The rearrangement uses TRBV27 and TRBJ2-2, with TRBD2 matching over 8 bases. The trim removed 1 base at V and 5 bases at J, leaving 3 bases unmatched. The CDR3 runs 15 residues. CDR1 and CDR2 from the germline V gene are MNHEY and SMNVEV (reference sequence). The CDR3 spells CASSLLAGWTGELFF. The CDR3 region has the DNA TGTGCCAGCAGTTTATTAGCGGGGTGGACCGGGGAGCTGTTTTTT.

This chain connects TRBV2 to TRBJ1-1; D remains unclear. V was clipped by 10 bases and J by 4 bases, with 7 bases between them. CDR1 and CDR2 from the germline V gene are SNHLY and FYNNEI. CDR3 length equals 10 residues. The CDR3 bases are TGTGCCACCGCAGGCACTGAAGCTTTCTTT. As protein: CATAGTEAFF.

This clonotype occurred once. The chain couples TRBV4-3 to TRBJ1-4, with D tentatively TRBD1 (5 bases). From germline, CDR1 is LGHNA and CDR2 YSLEER. The CDR3 covers 19 residues. The V gene lost 2 bases and the J gene lost 0 bases, with 19 bases spanning the gap. Here the CDR3 DNA reads TGCGCCAGCAGCCAATATTTGCGGGGCATGCGAGCAACTAATGAAAAACTGTTTTTT. Its translation: CASSQYLRGMRATNEKLFF.

This clonotype was counted a few times. The chain couples TRBV27 to TRBJ2-4; 9 nucleotides match TRBD1. Germline V gene lookup returns CDR1 MNHEY and CDR2 SMNVEV (reference sequence). V was pared by 5 bases and J by 8 bases, with 7 bases of the junction left unmatched. The CDR3 is 14 residues long. The CDR3 here is CASSPAGQGDIQYF. In DNA form, the CDR3 reads TGTGCCAGCAGTCCCGCGGGACAGGGAGACATTCAGTACTTC.

In its sample, this clonotype was seen a few times. This rearrangement joins TRBV19 to TRBJ2-2; perhaps TRBD1 as D (5 bases). The CDR3 totals 14 residues. V lost 5 bases and J 3 bases, leaving 10 bases between the germline ends. Germline CDR1 reads LNHDA; CDR2 reads SQIVND (reference sequence). CDR3 bases: TGTGCCAGTAGTTTTGGGGCCTACACCGGGGAGCTGTTTTTT. Its translation: CASSFGAYTGELFF. Filled out from reference TRBV19 and TRBJ2-2, the complete variable domain reads DGGITQSPKYLFRKEGQNVTLSCEQNLNHDAMYWYRQDPGQGLRLIYYSQIVNDFQKGDIAEGYSVSREKKESFPLTVTSAQKNPTAFYLCASSFGAYTGELFFGEGSRLTVL.